One sample yielded the 21 T cell receptor beta chains listed below, sequenced in a study of cytomegalovirus exposure and HLA in healthy donors. TCRdb's copy holds only in-frame clones and misses some; the assay was immunoSEQ multiplex PCR. The repertoire has about 240,000 clones, around 87% of them found once; the top ten carry over 0.95%. Sequenced: PBMCs. The receptors were sampled from a woman aged 30 to 39 in good health and CMV-seropositive.

V and J are TRBV18 and TRBJ2-2; possible D gene TRBD2, 5 bases. CDR3 length: 18 residues. In germline, CDR1 is KGHSH, CDR2 LQKENI. V dropped 1 base and J dropped 0 bases, with 15 bases sitting between them. The CDR3 DNA reads TGTGCCAGCTCACCACTCGTCTTTGGAGGACCGAACACCGGGGAGCTGTTTTTT. It is translated as CASSPLVFGGPNTGELFF. Full variable domain (outside the CDR3, taken from reference TRBV18 and TRBJ2-2): NAGVMQNPRHLVRRRGQEARLRCSPMKGHSHVYWYRQLPEEGLKFMVYLQKENIIDESGMPKERFSAEFPKEGPSILRIQQVVRGDSAAYFCASSPLVFGGPNTGELFFGEGSRLTVL.

The chain has TRBV9 and TRBJ2-1; D is uncertain. This CDR3 comprises 15 residues. V shed 0 bases and J shed 0 bases, with 7 bases lying between them. Looked up from germline, CDR1 is SGDLS and CDR2 is YYNGEE. The CDR3 region is CASSVALSSYNEQFF. CDR3 nucleotide sequence: TGTGCCAGCAGCGTAGCACTCTCCTCCTACAATGAGCAGTTCTTC.

In DNA form, the CDR3 reads TGTGCCAGCAGCGCGGGGACTCACACTGAAGCTTTCTTT. Its translation is CASSAGTHTEAFF. This rearrangement joins TRBV7-8 to TRBJ1-1; D perhaps matches TRBD1 (5 bases). V was clipped by 5 bases and J by 3 bases, with 10 bases between them. Germline loops: CDR1 SGHVS, CDR2 FQNEAQ. This CDR3 is built from 13 residues. Looking up the rest from reference TRBV7-8 and TRBJ1-1 gives the full variable domain: GAGVSQSPRYKVAKRGQDVALRCDPISGHVSLFWYQQALGQGPEFLTYFQNEAQLDKSGLPSDRFFAERPEGSVSTLKIQRTQQEDSAVYLCASSAGTHTEAFFGQGTRLTVV.

This clone turned up a few times. In the same sample, other DNA sequences code for this CDR3. The chain employs TRBV9 and TRBJ2-5; TRBD2 might be the D (6 bases). Per germline, CDR1 SGDLS and CDR2 YYNGEE. This CDR3 comprises 13 residues. Trimming removed 0 bases at V and 5 bases at J, with 8 bases between. The CDR3 loop is CASSVARGETQYF. CDR3 sequence (DNA): TGTGCCAGCAGCGTAGCTCGGGGGGAGACCCAGTACTTC.

This clone is a singleton in its sample. This chain connects TRBV6-4 to TRBJ1-4, with TRBD1 identical over 10 bases. Germline loops: CDR1 MRHNA, CDR2 SNTAGT. The CDR3 consists of 16 residues. V shed 11 bases and J 4 bases; nucleotides not matched to a gene: 13. DNA for the CDR3: TGTGCCGGGACCGGGACAGGGGTTGCGGGTAATGAAAAACTGTTTTTT. It codes for CAGTGTGVAGNEKLFF.

The genes are TRBV11-2 and TRBJ2-1; TRBD2 agrees at 7 bases. This CDR3 has 13 residues. The germline V gene encodes CDR1 SGHAT and CDR2 FQNNGV. The V segment lost 5 bases and the J segment 9 bases; nucleotides outside the gene matches: 7. CDR3 residues: CASSARTRGEQFF. The CDR3 bases are TGTGCCAGCAGCGCCCGGACTAGGGGTGAGCAGTTCTTC. Full variable domain (rest looked up from reference TRBV11-2 and TRBJ2-1): EAGVAQSPRYKIIEKRQSVAFWCNPISGHATLYWYQQILGQGPKLLIQFQNNGVVDDSQLPKDRFSAERLKGVDSTLKIQPAKLEDSAVYLCASSARTRGEQFFGPGTRLTVL.

The chain couples TRBV13 to TRBJ1-1; a possible D gene is TRBD1 (5 bases). CDR1 PRHDT and CDR2 FYEKMQ come from the germline V gene (reference sequence). Trimming left V 4 bases short and J 7 bases short, with 16 bases between. The CDR3 runs to 14 residues. The CDR3 protein is CASSSGGRINEAFF. Here the CDR3 DNA reads TGTGCCAGCAGCTCGGGGGGAAGAATTAATGAAGCTTTCTTT.

On this clone: The junction does not match germline at one end; this may be a read error. The rearrangement uses TRBV6-1 and TRBJ2-6, with D possibly being TRBD1 (7 bases). This CDR3 region has 17 residues. CDR1 MNHNS and CDR2 SASEGT come from the germline V gene. CDR3: CAISGGGPSSGANVLTF. DNA for the CDR3: TGTGCCATCAGTGGAGGGGGCCCGAGCTCTGGGGCCAACGTCCTGACTTTC.

A single count supports this clone. The chain couples TRBV13 to TRBJ2-2, with 10 bases matching TRBD1. Germline V gene sequence: CDR1 PRHDT, CDR2 FYEKMQ (reference sequence). V shed 3 bases, J shed 1 base, and the junction held 5 bases outside the gene matches. There are 17 residues in the CDR3. This CDR3 is CASSFRQGAMNTGELFF. In nucleotides, the CDR3 is TGTGCCAGCAGCTTCCGACAGGGGGCGATGAACACCGGGGAGCTGTTTTTT. The full variable domain, completed using reference TRBV13 and TRBJ2-2, is AAGVIQSPRHLIKEKRETATLKCYPIPRHDTVYWYQQGPGQDPQFLISFYEKMQSDKGSIPDRFSAQQFSDYHSELNMSSLELGDSALYFCASSFRQGAMNTGELFFGEGSRLTVL.

This clone was seen a single time. The chain couples TRBV30 to TRBJ1-5, with a tentative D call TRBD1 (6 bases). Trimming took 2 bases from V and 3 from J, leaving 14 bases between them. This CDR3 has 15 residues. The germline gives CDR1 GTSNPN, CDR2 SVGIG (reference sequence). CDR3: CAWSSGEFNNQPQHF. The CDR3 DNA sequence: TGTGCCTGGAGTTCAGGGGAATTTAACAATCAGCCCCAGCATTTT.

The rearrangement links TRBV6-1 to TRBJ1-5, with 8 bases lining up with TRBD1. V lost 1 base and J lost 3; bases outside the gene matches: 14. The CDR3 contains 19 residues. Germline loops: CDR1 MNHNS, CDR2 SASEGT. The CDR3 bases are TGTGCCAGCAGTGAAGGGGGTCAGGGACAGGCTCTTATCAATCAGCCCCAGCATTTT. The encoded protein is CASSEGGQGQALINQPQHF.

V gene TRBV11-1 combines with J gene TRBJ2-1; 7 bases line up with TRBD2. V lost 5 bases to trimming and J lost 0 bases; unmatched junction nucleotides: 4. Germline V gives CDR1 SGHAT, CDR2 FQDESV (reference sequence). The CDR3 is 15 amino acids. CDR3 sequence: CASSGGLGSYNEQFF. The CDR3 DNA is TGTGCCAGCAGCGGAGGACTAGGCTCCTACAATGAGCAGTTCTTC. Looking up the rest from reference TRBV11-1 and TRBJ2-1 gives the full variable domain: EAEVAQSPRYKITEKSQAVAFWCDPISGHATLYWYRQILGQGPELLVQFQDESVVDDSQLPKDRFSAERLKGVDSTLKIQPAELGDSAMYLCASSGGLGSYNEQFFGPGTRLTVL.

The chain employs TRBV6-1 and TRBJ1-2, with 7 bases that match TRBD1. J was trimmed by 4 bases and V by 7 bases; bases with no gene match: 9. CDR1 is MNHNS, CDR2 SASEGT, per germline. The length of the CDR3 is 14 residues. The CDR3 here is CASTKEGTAYGYTF. The CDR3 coding sequence is TGTGCCAGCACCAAAGAGGGGACAGCCTATGGCTACACCTTC.

The J gene is TRBJ2-5, the V gene TRBV19; 7 nucleotides agree with TRBD1. Germline loops: CDR1 LNHDA, CDR2 SQIVND (reference sequence). The V gene end was trimmed by 3 bases and the J gene end by 0 bases; junction bases not matched to a gene: 7. This CDR3 contains 16 residues. The CDR3 reads CASSIPPTGYQETQYF. Here the CDR3 DNA reads TGTGCCAGTAGTATCCCCCCGACAGGGTACCAAGAGACCCAGTACTTC.

A word on this clone: This CDR3 is also generated by other DNA sequences in the sample. The chain employs TRBV27 and TRBJ2-7, with TRBD1 matching over 7 bases. Germline loops: CDR1 MNHEY, CDR2 SMNVEV (reference sequence). V was pared by 5 bases and J by 3 bases, with 4 bases of the junction left unmatched. There are 13 residues in the CDR3. The CDR3 region has the DNA TGTGCCAGCAGTCACCGGGACAGCTACGAGCAGTACTTC. Translating gives CASSHRDSYEQYF.

The chain couples TRBV6-1 to TRBJ1-4; D not certain. Trimming cost V 7 bases and J 8 bases, with 14 bases left between them. Germline V gene sequence: CDR1 MNHNS, CDR2 SASEGT. CDR3 length: 13 residues. CDR3 in amino acids: CASIEYEREKLFF. In DNA, the CDR3 is TGTGCCAGCATAGAATATGAGCGCGAAAAACTGTTTTTT.

V gene TRBV19 combines with J gene TRBJ2-7, with no clear D. The ends were cut back, 3 bases at V and 4 bases at J, with 13 bases in the middle. The CDR3 length is 14 residues. Germline loops: CDR1 LNHDA, CDR2 SQIVND (reference sequence). The CDR3: CASSIQAPVYEQYF. The CDR3, as DNA: TGTGCCAGTAGTATTCAAGCTCCTGTTTACGAGCAGTACTTC.

The V and J genes are TRBV27 and TRBJ2-6, with 10 bases lining up with TRBD1. V shed 4 bases, J shed 2 bases, and the junction held 5 bases outside the gene matches. The CDR3 loop spans 17 amino acids. Per the germline V gene, CDR1 is MNHEY and CDR2 is SMNVEV (reference sequence). The CDR3 protein is CASSSGTGEAGANVLTF. In nucleotides, the CDR3 is TGTGCCAGCAGTTCCGGGACAGGGGAGGCTGGGGCCAACGTCCTGACTTTC.

The gene calls are TRBV6-1 and TRBJ1-2, with a weak D call TRBD1 (6 bases). Germline V gene data show CDR1 as MNHNS and CDR2 as SASEGT. The CDR3 has 15 residues. V lost 0 bases and J 2 bases, leaving 10 bases between the germline ends. The CDR3 reads CASSEAPGENYGYTF. The CDR3 DNA sequence: TGTGCCAGCAGTGAAGCGCCAGGGGAGAACTATGGCTACACCTTC.

This chain joins TRBV30 and TRBJ1-4, with a tentative D call TRBD1 (5 bases). V was shortened by 2 bases and J by 4 bases, with 11 bases between the two germline ends. Germline V gives CDR1 GTSNPN, CDR2 SVGIG (reference sequence). The CDR3 has 14 amino acids. CDR3 sequence: CAWSPDSSNEKLFF. The CDR3 nucleotides read TGTGCCTGGAGTCCCGACAGCAGTAATGAAAAACTGTTTTTT.

The rearrangement joins TRBV2 to TRBJ2-5, with D possibly TRBD2 on 6 matching bases. V was shortened by 2 bases and J by 7 bases, with 11 bases between the two germline ends. Per germline, CDR1 SNHLY and CDR2 FYNNEI. The CDR3 totals 13 residues. CDR3 protein: CASSERRDVTQYF. CDR3 coding DNA: TGTGCCAGCAGTGAAAGGCGGGACGTGACCCAGTACTTC.